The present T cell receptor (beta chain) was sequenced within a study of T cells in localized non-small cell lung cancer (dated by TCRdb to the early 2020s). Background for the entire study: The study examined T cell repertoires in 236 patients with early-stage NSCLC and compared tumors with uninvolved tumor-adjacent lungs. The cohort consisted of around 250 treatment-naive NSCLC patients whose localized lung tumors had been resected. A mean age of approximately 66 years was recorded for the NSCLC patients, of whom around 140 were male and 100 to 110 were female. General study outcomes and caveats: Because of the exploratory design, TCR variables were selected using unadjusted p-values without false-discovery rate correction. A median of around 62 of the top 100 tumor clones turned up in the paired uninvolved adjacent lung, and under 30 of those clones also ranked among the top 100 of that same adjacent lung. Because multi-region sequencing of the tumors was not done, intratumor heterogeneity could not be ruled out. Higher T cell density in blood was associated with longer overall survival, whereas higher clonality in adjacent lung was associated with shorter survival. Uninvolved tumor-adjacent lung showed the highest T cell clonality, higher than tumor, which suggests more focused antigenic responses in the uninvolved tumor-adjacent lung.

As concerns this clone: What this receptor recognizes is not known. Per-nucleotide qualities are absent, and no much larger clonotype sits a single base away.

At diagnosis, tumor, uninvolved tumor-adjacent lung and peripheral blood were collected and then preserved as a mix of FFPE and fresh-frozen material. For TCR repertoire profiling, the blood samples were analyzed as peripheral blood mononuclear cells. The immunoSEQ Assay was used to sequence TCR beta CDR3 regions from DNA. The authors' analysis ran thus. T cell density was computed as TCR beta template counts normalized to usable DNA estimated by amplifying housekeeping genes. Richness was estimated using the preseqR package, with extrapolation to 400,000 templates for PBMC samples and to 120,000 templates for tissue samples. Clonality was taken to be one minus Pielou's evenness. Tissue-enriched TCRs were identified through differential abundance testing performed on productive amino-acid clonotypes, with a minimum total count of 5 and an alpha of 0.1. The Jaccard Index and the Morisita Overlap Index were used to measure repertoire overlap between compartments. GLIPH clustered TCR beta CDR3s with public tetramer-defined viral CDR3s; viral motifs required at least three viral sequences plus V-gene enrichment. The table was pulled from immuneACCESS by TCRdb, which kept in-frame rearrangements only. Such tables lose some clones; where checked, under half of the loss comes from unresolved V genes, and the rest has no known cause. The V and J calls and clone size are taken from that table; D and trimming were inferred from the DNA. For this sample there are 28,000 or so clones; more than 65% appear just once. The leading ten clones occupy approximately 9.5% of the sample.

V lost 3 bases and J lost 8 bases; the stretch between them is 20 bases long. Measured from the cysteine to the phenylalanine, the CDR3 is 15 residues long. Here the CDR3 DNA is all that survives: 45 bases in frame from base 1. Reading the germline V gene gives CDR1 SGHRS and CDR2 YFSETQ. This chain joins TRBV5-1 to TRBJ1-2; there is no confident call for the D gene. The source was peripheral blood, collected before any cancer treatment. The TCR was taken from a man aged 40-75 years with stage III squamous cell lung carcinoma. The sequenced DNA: TGCGCCAGCAGCTGGGCCAGGCCCCGACTTTCGGGCTACACCTTC. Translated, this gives CASSWARPRLSGYTF.